The present T cell receptor beta chain was sequenced within a study of human T cells and chemical hapten exposure. Notes on the study in general: The number of TCRs over 1 in 1000 frequency stayed unchanged after DPC.

Points on this clonotype: Its target is unknown.

Time point reported: patch test 2, 6 weeks after DPC sensitization. Treatment here: therapeutic diphenylcyclopropenone sensitization with weekly scalp DPC. What the library attached to individual cDNA molecules were unique molecular identifiers. MiXCR was run by TCRdb on the RACE reads, yielding one entry per CDR3 protein. The table lists some 79,000 distinct CDR3 sequences, more than 9% of them singletons. The clonotype originates from a woman aged 45-65 years with alopecia areata. Some clones in this sample may be carry-over from other donors' samples. The material sequenced was whole blood, taken in connection with sensitization to the hapten diphenylcyclopropenone (DPC).

Written as DNA, the CDR3 is TGTGCCAGCAGCCCTGCTCGTGCGGACTCGGGTGACGAGCAGTACTTC. This gives the protein CASSPARADSGDEQYF. The chain combines TRBV7-9 with TRBJ2-7; D is possibly TRBD2 (5 bases). CDR3 length: 16 residues. V was shortened by 5 bases and J by 5 bases, with 22 bases between the two germline ends. Germline assignment: CDR1 SEHNR and CDR2 FQNEAQ (reference sequence).